Each of the 31 T cell receptor beta chains below was sequenced from the same sample in a study of cytomegalovirus exposure and HLA in healthy donors. Data came from immunoSEQ multiplex PCR; TCRdb stores just in-frame clones and leaves some out. The data show 95,000 to 150,000 clones, with over 75% seen just once and around 6% held by the top ten. Sequencing was done on a sample of PBMCs. These receptor sequences come from a woman aged 18-30 years in good health and CMV-seropositive.

The genes are TRBV6-6 and TRBJ1-1; maybe TRBD1 (6 bases). The CDR3 extends over 12 amino acids. Germline V lookup: CDR1 MNHNY, CDR2 SVGAGI (reference sequence). Trimming stripped 1 base from V and 11 bases from J, with 11 bases between. CDR3 nucleotide sequence: TGTGCCAGCAGTTACTTACAGGGACGGGCTTTCTTT. As protein: CASSYLQGRAFF.

The chain has TRBV13 and TRBJ2-3; tentative D call: TRBD2 (5 bases). In germline, CDR1 is PRHDT, CDR2 FYEKMQ (reference sequence). Trimming pared 0 bases from V and 3 bases from J, leaving 10 bases between. The CDR3 loop spans 15 amino acids. In nucleotides, the CDR3 is TGTGCCAGCAGCTTAGGTCTAGCTGAAACAGATACGCAGTATTTT. Its protein is CASSLGLAETDTQYF.

The chain carries TRBV7-6 and TRBJ2-1, with 7 positions matching TRBD2. The CDR3 is 12 residues long. The germline V gene has CDR1 SGHVS and CDR2 FNYEAQ. In nucleotides, the CDR3 is TGTGCGTCACGGGACTACTACAATGAGCAGTTCTTC. It translates to CASRDYYNEQFF. Full variable domain (rest looked up from reference TRBV7-6 and TRBJ2-1): GAGVSQSPRYKVTKRGQDVALRCDPISGHVSLYWYRQALGQGPEFLTYFNYEAQQDKSGLPNDRFSAERPEGSISTLTIQRTEQRDSAMYRCASRDYYNEQFFGPGTRLTVL.

The rearrangement joins TRBV10-3 to TRBJ2-7; weak D call: TRBD1 (6 bases). This CDR3 region has 14 residues. Germline values: CDR1 ENHRY, CDR2 SYGVKD. V was shortened by 6 bases and J by 3 bases, with 15 bases between the two germline ends. DNA for the CDR3: TGTGCCATCAGGCCAGGGACACAGAACTACGAGCAGTACTTC. The encoded protein is CAIRPGTQNYEQYF.

The chain is built from TRBV5-1 and TRBJ1-1; no clear D. The CDR3 has 17 residues. Germline V CDR1 and CDR2: SGHRS, YFSETQ. Trimming cost V 5 bases and J 0 bases, with 20 bases left between them. CDR3: CASRHTDNSYMNTEAFF. CDR3 coding DNA: TGCGCCAGCAGGCATACAGACAATAGTTACATGAACACTGAAGCTTTCTTT.

This clone has just a few counts. The chain carries TRBV5-6 and TRBJ2-7, with 9 nucleotides matching TRBD2. CDR3 length equals 13 residues. Germline assignment: CDR1 SGHDT and CDR2 YYEEEE. Losses at the gene ends were 4 bases for V and 4 bases for J; bases not matched to a gene: 3. The CDR3: CASSISGGYEQYF. The CDR3 DNA is TGTGCCAGCAGCATTAGCGGGGGTTACGAGCAGTACTTC.

As for this clone: A junction boundary mismatches the germline segment, possibly from a read error. J is TRBJ2-7 and V is TRBV7-7; D gene unclear. Germline V gives CDR1 SSHAT, CDR2 FNYEAQ (reference sequence). The CDR3 is 12 residues long. This CDR3 is CASSLTNYEQYF. The CDR3 DNA follows: TGTGCTAGCAGCTTAACTAACTACGAGCAGTACTTC. The variable domain in full, completed from reference TRBV7-7 and TRBJ2-7, reads GAGVSQSPRYKVTKRGQDVTLRCDPISSHATLYWYQQALGQGPEFLTYFNYEAQPDKSGLPSDRFSAERPEGSISTLTIQRTEQRDSAMYRCASSLTNYEQYFGPGTRLTVT.

The chain joins TRBV2 to TRBJ1-2; weak D call: TRBD1 (5 bases). The CDR3 sequence is 14 residues long. Germline V gene lookup returns CDR1 SNHLY and CDR2 FYNNEI. V was cut by 7 bases and J by 7 bases, with 19 bases left in between. CDR3 residues: CASKETDLVGGYTF. The CDR3 DNA follows: TGTGCCAGCAAGGAGACAGATCTTGTTGGTGGCTACACCTTC.

The chain couples TRBV13 to TRBJ2-7; D not certain. Per the germline V gene, CDR1 is PRHDT and CDR2 is FYEKMQ (reference sequence). This CDR3 is 14 amino acids long. The V end lost 1 base, the J end lost 7 bases, and 14 bases lay between the germline ends. The DNA of the CDR3 is TGTGCCAGCAGCTTAGCAGGAAGCTTTGGGGAGCAGTACTTC. This encodes CASSLAGSFGEQYF. The full variable domain, in which reference TRBV13 and TRBJ2-7 provide the parts outside the CDR3, is AAGVIQSPRHLIKEKRETATLKCYPIPRHDTVYWYQQGPGQDPQFLISFYEKMQSDKGSIPDRFSAQQFSDYHSELNMSSLELGDSALYFCASSLAGSFGEQYFGPGTRLTVT.

The genes are TRBV5-1 and TRBJ2-5, with D possibly being TRBD1 (6 bases). Germline V lookup: CDR1 SGHRS, CDR2 YFSETQ. The V end lost 0 bases, the J end lost 7 bases, and 13 bases lay between the germline ends. The CDR3 loop spans 14 amino acids. In nucleotides, the CDR3 is TGCGCCAGCAGCTTGGGCGGAATCAGGGGGACCCAGTACTTC. Its translation is CASSLGGIRGTQYF.

The J gene is TRBJ2-3, the V gene TRBV5-4; 9 bases are shared with TRBD2. The J segment lost 0 bases and the V segment lost 0 bases, leaving 5 bases of the junction unmatched. Germline V gene sequence: CDR1 SGHNT, CDR2 YYREEE (reference sequence). This CDR3 comprises 17 residues. The CDR3 spells CASSLEYGLASTDTQYF. The CDR3 nucleotides are TGTGCCAGCAGCTTGGAATACGGACTAGCGAGCACAGATACGCAGTATTTT.

This clone was found many times. Other DNA sequences from this sample encode an identical CDR3 as well. V gene TRBV6-4 combines with J gene TRBJ2-3; D is unclear. V lost 0 bases to trimming and J lost 2 bases, with 3 bases between them. Germline V gene sequence: CDR1 MRHNA, CDR2 SNTAGT. The CDR3 is made up of 13 amino acids. CDR3 amino acids: CASSDSNTDTQYF. In nucleotides, the CDR3 is TGTGCCAGCAGTGACTCTAACACAGATACGCAGTATTTT.

J is TRBJ2-7 and V is TRBV9; 9 bases are a match to TRBD2. V lost 4 bases to trimming and J lost 5 bases; unmatched junction nucleotides: 10. From germline, CDR1 is SGDLS and CDR2 YYNGEE. This CDR3 region has 15 residues. CDR3 in DNA: TGTGCCAGCAGCCTACACCCTAGCGGGGCTGACGAGCAGTACTTC. Amino acid sequence: CASSLHPSGADEQYF. The full variable domain, in which reference TRBV9 and TRBJ2-7 provide the parts outside the CDR3, is DSGVTQTPKHLITATGQRVTLRCSPRSGDLSVYWYQQSLDQGLQFLIQYYNGEERAKGNILERFSAQQFPDLHSELNLSSLELGDSALYFCASSLHPSGADEQYFGPGTRLTVT.

The chain couples TRBV19 to TRBJ2-7; D not certain. The CDR3 covers 14 residues. The V gene lost 8 bases and the J gene lost 0 bases, with 14 bases spanning the gap. In germline, CDR1 is LNHDA, CDR2 SQIVND (reference sequence). This chain's CDR3 is CASPPLWSSYEQYF. CDR3 DNA: TGTGCCAGTCCCCCGCTATGGAGCTCCTACGAGCAGTACTTC.

V usage is TRBV5-4 and J usage is TRBJ2-5; weak D call: TRBD2 (5 bases). Germline-derived CDR1 and CDR2 are SGHNT and YYREEE (reference sequence). The CDR3 sequence is 15 residues long. V was cut by 2 bases and J by 2 bases, with 13 bases left in between. This chain's CDR3 is CASSFVGAQQETQYF. CDR3 DNA sequence: TGTGCCAGCAGCTTCGTGGGAGCCCAACAAGAGACCCAGTACTTC.

The chain has TRBV6-5 and TRBJ2-4, with D perhaps matching TRBD2 (5 bases). V was clipped by 10 bases and J by 6 bases, with 13 bases between them. This CDR3 is built from 12 residues. Germline V gene lookup returns CDR1 MNHEY and CDR2 SVGAGI. The chain's CDR3 is CATQSRGNIQYF. The DNA of the CDR3 is TGTGCCACCCAAAGTCGGGGAAACATTCAGTACTTC.

J is TRBJ2-1 and V is TRBV9; D is perhaps TRBD2 (6 bases). V was clipped by 0 bases and J by 2 bases, with 15 bases between them. The CDR3 loop spans 17 amino acids. Per the germline V gene, CDR1 is SGDLS and CDR2 is YYNGEE. CDR3 sequence: CASSVEGGLVTYNEQFF. The CDR3 region has the DNA TGTGCCAGCAGCGTAGAAGGAGGGCTTGTTACCTACAATGAGCAGTTCTTC.

The rearrangement links TRBV9 to TRBJ2-1, with 9 bases that match TRBD2. The CDR3 sequence is 15 residues long. Germline V gives CDR1 SGDLS, CDR2 YYNGEE. The V segment lost 3 bases and the J segment 8 bases; nucleotides outside the gene matches: 9. CDR3 coding DNA: TGTGCCAGCAGCGCACCGAGCGGGGGGCCGGATGAGCAGTTCTTC. The encoded protein is CASSAPSGGPDEQFF. The full variable domain, completed using reference TRBV9 and TRBJ2-1, is DSGVTQTPKHLITATGQRVTLRCSPRSGDLSVYWYQQSLDQGLQFLIQYYNGEERAKGNILERFSAQQFPDLHSELNLSSLELGDSALYFCASSAPSGGPDEQFFGPGTRLTVL.

The V call is TRBV13, the J call TRBJ1-2, with TRBD1 identical over 7 bases. After removal of 5 bases from V and 3 bases from J, the junction contained 9 bases not matched to a gene. Germline loops: CDR1 PRHDT, CDR2 FYEKMQ (reference sequence). CDR3 length equals 15 residues. In DNA form, the CDR3 reads TGTGCCAGCAGCCGTCGGACAGGCCAACACTATGGCTACACCTTC. This encodes CASSRRTGQHYGYTF.

The chain recombines TRBV6-1 with TRBJ1-2; no clear D. The CDR3 has 16 residues. V lost 2 bases to trimming and J lost 3 bases, with 16 bases between them. Germline loops: CDR1 MNHNS, CDR2 SASEGT. The CDR3 spells CASSEWNSSGYYGYTF. The DNA for the CDR3 is TGTGCCAGCAGTGAATGGAACAGCTCTGGATACTATGGCTACACCTTC.

The chain employs TRBV18 and TRBJ1-1; perhaps TRBD1 as D (6 bases). Per the germline V gene, CDR1 is KGHSH and CDR2 is LQKENI. The CDR3 contains 14 residues. Trimming left V 8 bases short and J 1 base short, with 14 bases between. The CDR3 reads CASRDRWGNTEAFF. The CDR3 region has the DNA TGTGCCAGCCGAGACAGGTGGGGGAACACTGAAGCTTTCTTT.

V and J are TRBV7-9 and TRBJ2-1; weak D call: TRBD2 (5 bases). V gave up 5 bases and J gave up 2 bases, with 13 bases separating them. The CDR3 length is 15 residues. Germline V gene lookup returns CDR1 SEHNR and CDR2 FQNEAQ (reference sequence). The CDR3 DNA sequence: TGTGCCAGCAGCCACACCCCGAGGGCCTACAATGAGCAGTTCTTC. It translates to CASSHTPRAYNEQFF.

This CDR3 is CASSLGAADGFGEQYF. The CDR3 region has the DNA TGTGCCAGCAGTTTAGGGGCGGCAGACGGTTTCGGCGAGCAGTACTTC. The genes are TRBV28 and TRBJ2-7, with D perhaps TRBD1 (5 bases). Germline V gene lookup returns CDR1 MDHEN and CDR2 SYDVKM. The germline V and J ends were trimmed by 2 bases and 6 bases, with 20 bases remaining between them. The CDR3 spans 16 residues.

The chain links TRBV5-1 to TRBJ2-2, with 10 nucleotides matching TRBD2. From germline, CDR1 is SGHRS and CDR2 YFSETQ. The junction had 6 bases not matched to a gene; V was cut back by 1 base and J by 6 bases. This CDR3 contains 16 residues. CDR3 coding DNA: TGCGCCAGCAGCTTGCCAAGCGGGGGGGCCGCCGGGGAGCTGTTTTTT. This gives the protein CASSLPSGGAAGELFF.

The CDR3 nucleotides read TGTGCCAGCAGTGAAGTGGGCACAGTGAACTACGAGCAGTACTTC. Residues: CASSEVGTVNYEQYF. The chain links TRBV6-1 to TRBJ2-7; D is unresolved. Germline-derived CDR1 and CDR2 are MNHNS and SASEGT. There are 15 residues in the CDR3. The V end was cut by 1 base, the J end by 3 bases, with 13 bases between.

The CDR3 DNA follows: TGTGCCAGCAGTATCACAGGTAACTCCTACGAGCAGTACTTC. Amino acids: CASSITGNSYEQYF. J is TRBJ2-7 and V is TRBV28, with D possibly matching TRBD1 (5 bases). The V end was cut by 5 bases, the J end by 0 bases, with 11 bases between. The CDR3 sequence is 14 residues long. Looked up from germline, CDR1 is MDHEN and CDR2 is SYDVKM.

V is TRBV28 and J is TRBJ1-1, with TRBD1 as a possible D gene (5 bases). V was clipped by 2 bases and J by 5 bases, with 9 bases between them. Germline V gene lookup returns CDR1 MDHEN and CDR2 SYDVKM. CDR3 size: 13 residues. CDR3 bases: TGTGCCAGCAGTTTACAGGGAGGGACTGAAGCTTTCTTT. This codes for CASSLQGGTEAFF.

The gene calls are TRBV18 and TRBJ1-2; D gene ambiguous. The CDR3 is 15 amino acids. The germline gives CDR1 KGHSH, CDR2 LQKENI. V gave up 2 bases and J gave up 8 bases, with 18 bases separating them. Written as DNA, the CDR3 is TGTGCCAGCTCACCAGACGGCCGCGGAATCGGCGGCTACACCTTC. This encodes CASSPDGRGIGGYTF.

V and J are TRBV7-6 and TRBJ1-3; 8 positions agree with TRBD1. The germline V gene encodes CDR1 SGHVS and CDR2 FNYEAQ. With 3 bases clipped from V and 1 base from J, the junction kept 8 bases outside the gene matches. The CDR3 runs 17 residues. CDR3 residues: CASSFRTGISSGNTIYF. The CDR3, as DNA: TGTGCCAGCAGCTTCCGGACAGGGATATCTTCTGGAAACACCATATATTTT. Filled out from reference TRBV7-6 and TRBJ1-3, the complete variable domain reads GAGVSQSPRYKVTKRGQDVALRCDPISGHVSLYWYRQALGQGPEFLTYFNYEAQQDKSGLPNDRFSAERPEGSISTLTIQRTEQRDSAMYRCASSFRTGISSGNTIYFGEGSWLTVV.

The chain combines TRBV14 with TRBJ2-5, with D hard to call. V lost 4 bases and J lost 3, with 9 bases in between. This CDR3 comprises 13 residues. Germline CDR1 is SGHDN and CDR2 is FVKESK. The CDR3 sequence is CASSLMRKETQYF. Here the CDR3 DNA reads TGTGCCAGCAGCCTAATGCGGAAAGAGACCCAGTACTTC. The full variable domain, its missing parts supplied by reference TRBV14 and TRBJ2-5, is EAGVTQFPSHSVIEKGQTVTLRCDPISGHDNLYWYRRVMGKEIKFLLHFVKESKQDESGMPNNRFLAERTGGTYSTLKVQPAELEDSGVYFCASSLMRKETQYFGPGTRLLVL.

This rearrangement joins TRBV5-1 to TRBJ1-4, with D unclear. Germline CDR1 is SGHRS and CDR2 is YFSETQ. Trimming removed 4 bases from V and 4 bases from J, with 17 bases in between. The CDR3 is 16 amino acids. DNA of the CDR3: TGCGCCAGCAGCATCCCGACGGGAGGTGTTAATGAAAAACTGTTTTTT. Translated, it gives CASSIPTGGVNEKLFF.